These T cell receptor beta chains were read from a single sample in a study of identical twins. One entry per CDR3 protein results from TCRdb running MiXCR on the 5' RACE reads. The repertoire holds fewer than 650,000 distinct CDR3 sequences, 7.1% seen once, with roughly 1.6% in the top ten. The sample was also linked to a second study, of yellow fever vaccine responses in identical twins.

Material: PBMCs. The receptors derive from a woman between 18 and 29 years old in good health. Both conserved end residues are part of each CDR3. The order of the fields is clone size, V gene, J gene, D gene, CDR3 protein, CDR3 DNA. D genes are given only for firm matches. Clone size appears in some rows only: once, few, many, or a class for an expanded clone.

few	TRBV29-1	TRBJ2-7	-	CSVPGAGGREQYF	TGCAGCGTTCCCGGTGCCGGGGGACGGGAGCAGTACTTC
many	TRBV12-3/TRBV12-4	TRBJ2-3	TRBD2	CASSLPWGTSGRQRTDTQYF	TGTGCCAGCAGTTTACCCTGGGGGACTAGCGGGAGGCAGCGCACAGATACGCAGTATTTT
few	TRBV20-1	TRBJ2-2	-	CSAPNRGPGELFF	TGCAGTGCTCCAAACCGGGGGCCCGGGGAGCTGTTTTTT
-	TRBV10-1	TRBJ1-5	-	CASSERGSNQPQHF	TGCGCCAGCAGTGAACGGGGGAGCAATCAGCCCCAGCATTTT
many	TRBV25-1	TRBJ2-2	-	CASSAKGDLTGELFF	TGTGCCAGCAGTGCAAAGGGGGACCTCACCGGGGAGCTGTTTTTT
-	TRBV2	TRBJ2-1	-	CASRAGDSSYNEQFF	TGTGCCAGCAGGGCAGGGGATAGCTCCTACAATGAGCAGTTCTTC
many	TRBV5-1	TRBJ2-7	-	CASSTETRPISYEQYF	TGCGCCAGCAGCACCGAGACCCGGCCCATCTCCTACGAGCAGTACTTC
few	TRBV7-9	TRBJ1-3	-	CASSAQGRPDTIYF	TGTGCCAGCAGCGCTCAAGGTCGCCCGGACACCATATATTTT
many	TRBV21-1	TRBJ2-3	-	CASSKGFDRDPLLTDTQYF	TGTGCCAGCAGCAAAGGATTTGACAGGGACCCCCTACTCACAGATACGCAGTATTTT
-	TRBV12-3/TRBV12-4	TRBJ1-2	-	CASSADSAGYGYTF	TGTGCCAGCAGTGCGGACTCTGCGGGCTATGGCTACACCTTC
few	TRBV4-1	TRBJ1-2	-	CASSQEDSAVYGYTF	TGCGCCAGCAGCCAAGAGGACAGCGCCGTATATGGCTACACCTTC
few	TRBV5-1	TRBJ2-4	TRBD2	CASSLAPSTSGGTNIQYF	TGCGCCAGCAGCTTGGCCCCCTCCACTAGCGGGGGGACAAACATTCAGTACTTC
few	TRBV5-1	TRBJ2-1	-	CASSDRDGPNEQFF	TGCGCCAGCAGCGATAGGGACGGACCCAATGAGCAGTTCTTC
-	TRBV20-1	TRBJ2-2	-	CGGYWGGELFF	TGCGGCGGGTATTGGGGAGGGGAGCTGTTTTTT
many	TRBV5-1	TRBJ2-1	TRBD2	CASSSTGTSLHEQFF	TGCGCCAGCAGCTCTACCGGGACTAGTCTCCATGAGCAGTTCTTC
many	TRBV25-1	TRBJ2-1	TRBD2	CASRGLAVYNEQFF	TGTGCCAGCCGCGGACTAGCGGTTTACAATGAGCAGTTCTTC
-	TRBV5-1	TRBJ2-3	TRBD2	CASSSRPLAGAEDTQYF	TGCGCCAGCAGCTCCCGACCCTTAGCGGGAGCGGAAGATACGCAGTATTTT
-	TRBV5-5	TRBJ2-3	-	CASSFFRGPSTDTQYF	TGTGCCAGCAGCTTTTTTAGGGGCCCTAGCACAGATACGCAGTATTTT
few	TRBV7-9	TRBJ2-7	-	CASSLPEAPSYEQYF	TGTGCCAGCAGCTTACCAGAGGCACCCTCCTACGAGCAGTACTTC
few	TRBV12-5	TRBJ2-5	-	CASGLVFSLAVETQYF	TGTGCTAGTGGTTTGGTTTTCTCTCTAGCCGTGGAGACCCAGTACTTC
-	TRBV20-1	TRBJ2-3	-	CSARVPAPDTQYF	TGCAGTGCTAGAGTACCCGCCCCAGATACGCAGTATTTT
few	TRBV20-1	TRBJ2-3	TRBD2	CCARDPKREIKLDTQYF	TGCTGTGCTAGAGATCCCAAGCGGGAGATCAAATTGGATACGCAGTATTTT
-	TRBV4-1	TRBJ1-4	-	CASSQDAGGDPTNEKLFF	TGCGCCAGCAGCCAAGATGCGGGAGGGGACCCAACTAATGAAAAACTGTTTTTT
-	TRBV20-1	TRBJ2-2	-	CSAIDKNTGELFF	TGCAGTGCTATCGACAAGAACACCGGGGAGCTGTTTTTT
many	TRBV7-9	TRBJ2-5	-	CASSLLGQETQYF	TGTGCCAGCAGCTTACTTGGGCAAGAGACCCAGTACTTC
-	TRBV6-5	TRBJ2-1	TRBD2	CASSDRRGWEFF	TGTGCCAGCAGTGACCGGCGGGGGTGGGAGTTCTTC
-	TRBV2	TRBJ2-7	TRBD1	CASSGQGAVVYEQYF	TGTGCCAGCAGCGGACAGGGGGCGGTTGTGTACGAGCAGTACTTC
few	TRBV20-1	TRBJ1-1	TRBD1	CSASFQDRGHTEAFF	TGCAGTGCTAGTTTCCAGGACAGGGGGCACACTGAAGCTTTCTTT
few	TRBV29-1	TRBJ2-1	-	CSVDRGLNEQFF	TGCAGCGTTGATCGGGGGCTCAATGAGCAGTTCTTC
-	TRBV2	TRBJ1-3	-	CADTEEDF	TGTGCCGACACGGAGGAGGATTTT
-	TRBV7-2	TRBJ2-3	-	CASSPRTAPFTDTQYF	TGTGCCAGCAGCCCTAGGACAGCCCCGTTCACAGATACGCAGTATTTT
-	TRBV29-1	TRBJ2-1	-	CSVRKGYANNEQFF	TGCAGCGTTCGAAAGGGCTACGCGAACAATGAGCAGTTCTTC
-	TRBV10-2	TRBJ2-5	-	CASSESIVRVGDQETQYF	TGCGCCAGCAGTGAGTCGATAGTTAGGGTAGGAGACCAAGAGACCCAGTACTTC
few	TRBV20-1	TRBJ2-1	-	CSARDARSSYNEQFF	TGCAGTGCTAGAGATGCGAGGAGCTCCTACAATGAGCAGTTCTTC
few	TRBV27	TRBJ2-1	-	CASSPRRVGATYNEQFF	TGTGCCAGCAGTCCCCGCCGGGTGGGAGCCACCTACAATGAGCAGTTCTTC
-	TRBV7-9	TRBJ2-1	TRBD1	CASSLAGTEYNEQFF	TGTGCCAGCAGCTTGGCCGGGACAGAGTACAATGAGCAGTTCTTC
many	TRBV12-3/TRBV12-4	TRBJ2-5	-	CASSLEVQETQYF	TGTGCCAGCAGTTTAGAAGTACAAGAGACCCAATACTTC
few	TRBV20-1	TRBJ1-2	TRBD1	CSARAGGPNYGYTF	TGCAGTGCTAGGGCAGGGGGGCCAAACTATGGCTACACCTTC
-	TRBV27	TRBJ2-7	TRBD2	CASSLNKWTSGRNEQYF	TGTGCCAGCAGTTTAAATAAATGGACTAGCGGGAGAAACGAGCAGTACTTC
-	TRBV5-6	TRBJ2-1	TRBD1	CASDRAGESYNEQFF	TGTGCCAGCGACAGGGCGGGTGAAAGCTACAATGAGCAGTTCTTC
few	TRBV5-1	TRBJ2-7	-	CASRAGTAHYEQYF	TGCGCCAGCCGGGCCGGGACGGCTCATTACGAGCAGTACTTC
few	TRBV28	TRBJ2-2	-	CASSADRLTGELFF	TGTGCCAGCAGTGCTGACAGGTTAACCGGGGAGCTGTTTTTT
-	TRBV4-1	TRBJ2-2	TRBD2	CAGYPGEAGGGSGELFF	TGCGCGGGGTACCCAGGGGAGGCTGGCGGGGGGTCCGGGGAGCTGTTTTTT
-	TRBV29-1	TRBJ2-7	-	CSVVEGSYEQYF	TGCAGCGTTGTTGAGGGTTCCTACGAGCAGTACTTC
few	TRBV20-1	TRBJ1-2	-	CSASRSTGSYGYTF	TGCAGTGCTAGCAGGTCCACAGGGTCCTATGGCTACACCTTC
-	TRBV5-5	TRBJ2-1	TRBD2	CASSTGLAVPISYNEQFF	TGTGCCAGCAGCACGGGACTAGCGGTCCCGATCTCCTACAATGAGCAGTTCTTC
few	TRBV9	TRBJ1-6	TRBD1	CASSLTGTGALVLHF	TGTGCCAGCAGCCTAACCGGGACAGGCGCGTTAGTGCTCCACTTT
-	TRBV2	TRBJ2-1	TRBD2	CASRGSGHYNEQFF	TGTGCCAGCAGGGGTAGCGGGCACTACAATGAGCAGTTCTTC
-	TRBV11-2	TRBJ2-6	-	CASSLNGARANVLTF	TGTGCCAGCAGCTTAAACGGGGCCCGGGCCAACGTCCTGACTTTC
many	TRBV20-1	TRBJ2-1	-	CSSDGTYNEQFF	TGCTCTTCAGACGGCACCTACAATGAGCAGTTCTTC
-	TRBV6-5	TRBJ2-1	TRBD2	CASSYSTSGSEQFF	TGTGCCAGCAGTTACTCGACTAGCGGGAGTGAGCAGTTCTTC
few	TRBV4-1	TRBJ2-1	-	CASSQGSVTRLNEQFF	TGCGCCAGCAGCCAAGGTAGTGTGACTAGGCTTAATGAGCAGTTCTTC
many	TRBV12-3/TRBV12-4	TRBJ2-1	-	CASTPGHSGNEQFF	TGTGCCAGCACCCCGGGACACTCTGGGAATGAGCAGTTCTTC
many	TRBV21-1	TRBJ1-6	-	CASSKGVSYNSPLHF	TGTGCCAGCAGCAAAGGTGTCAGCTATAATTCACCCCTCCACTTT
many	TRBV4-1	TRBJ2-7	TRBD1	CASSPRDRGFHEQYF	TGCGCCAGCAGCCCCCGGGACAGGGGTTTCCACGAGCAGTACTTC
-	TRBV7-9	TRBJ1-2	-	CASSSPSQGPYGYTF	TGTGCCAGCAGCTCGCCTTCACAGGGCCCCTATGGCTACACCTTC
many	TRBV4-1	TRBJ1-1	-	CASSQERWSNTEAFF	TGCGCCAGCAGCCAAGAACGATGGTCGAACACTGAAGCTTTCTTT
few	TRBV12-3/TRBV12-4	TRBJ2-1	-	CASGKVSSYNEQFF	TGTGCCAGCGGGAAAGTTAGCTCCTACAATGAGCAGTTCTTC
few	TRBV29-1	TRBJ2-3	-	CSVEGTLRDTQYF	TGCAGCGTTGAAGGGACCCTTAGGGATACGCAGTATTTT
many	TRBV12-3/TRBV12-4	TRBJ1-2	-	CASSLYLRGYTF	TGTGCCAGCAGTCTCTATCTAAGGGGCTACACCTTC